This TCR beta chain was documented in a study of blood T cells in healthy people across ages (dated by TCRdb to about 2015). For the wider study: In model experiments, template switching captured roughly one uniquely barcoded TCR beta cDNA molecule for every two T cells. To avoid experimental bias, donors of different ages were spread randomly across the sequencing lanes. The study analyzed two additional independent replicas of 1 million unique cDNA reads from the same blood draw for two donors, one aged 18 to 29 and one aged 80 or older. To track age-related changes in TCR beta repertoire diversity, the study relied on deep sequencing normalized with unique cDNA molecular identifiers. The donors were split into four age groups: young (average around 16 years), middle-aged (around 37), aged (more than 60) and long-lived (about 82).

Library preparation employed 5' RACE. Sequencing was performed on an Illumina HiSeq 2500. A second PCR of roughly 6 to 12 cycles was run with a J-beta primer mix and a sample-barcoded 5' primer. A template-switch 5' adaptor carrying 12 random nucleotides introduced a unique molecular identifier onto each TCR beta cDNA molecule. At least 3 million CDR3-containing paired-end reads were obtained from each sample. First-strand cDNA synthesis was performed from all RNA using the Mint cDNA synthesis kit, with priming by a TRBC-specific oligonucleotide. After uracil-DNA glycosylase treatment, a first 18-cycle PCR used universal primers M1SS and BC2_uni_R on all cDNA. Per the original workflow: For normalization, 1 million high-quality reads were randomly selected from each sample, with every read carrying a distinct molecular identifier. Reads with shared molecular identifiers were discarded instead of being binned into consensus sequences. MiTCR, run with a Q25 quality threshold and the strictest error-elimination algorithm, handled CDR3 identification, clonotype clustering and error correction. A nonparametric unseen species model with Euler transformation was used to estimate lower-bound total TCR beta diversity. TCRdb reanalyzed the raw reads on its own, using fastp at Q25 for trimming and MiXCR for clone calling, and kept in-frame beta chains. Entries that share a CDR3 protein sequence are merged under the most common genes and DNA. TCRdb, rather than the study authors, made the V and J calls. The sample table shows about 680,000 distinct CDR3 sequences, and over 45% are seen once. Roughly 30% of the sample goes to the ten largest clones.

Study-wide findings and limitations: Observed TCR beta diversity per million T cells fell roughly linearly with age, and a significant reduction was already apparent by age around 39. There was a strong correlation between observed TCR beta diversity and the percentage of naive T cells measured by flow cytometry. Compared with the aged group, more naive CD4+ T cells, fewer expanded clones and increased TCR diversity were shown by the long-lived group, suggesting age selection. Conclusive comparison of naive and antigen-experienced compartments was prevented by the profiling of bulk unsorted PBMCs. The CMV infection status of donors was not known, potentially confounding age-related changes in expanded clonotypes. Total diversity estimates from one million sequenced T cells were considered lower bounds and underestimates.

As encoded in the germline V gene, CDR1 is SGHTA while CDR2 is FQGNSA. Relative to germline, V is 6 bases shorter and J is 4 bases shorter, with 12 bases between their ends. The CDR3 has 13 amino acids, counting the end cysteine and phenylalanine. Only CDR3 DNA is held: 39 bases, read in frame from base 1. This clonotype was seen a few times. There is no known antigen for this receptor. Nothing much larger sits one base from this clone, and base qualities are not available. The donors were under 40 Caucasian individuals from Russia, aged about 6 to 95 years, who were systemically healthy. Each donor gave approximately 9.4 milliliters of peripheral blood, drawn into EDTA-treated Vacutainer tubes. Ficoll-Paque density-gradient centrifugation was used to isolate PBMCs, with at least 7 million per sample. Trizol reagent was used to extract total RNA from PBMCs, with at least 6 micrograms per sample. Naive CD45RAhigh/CD27high T cell percentages were measured by flow cytometry on a PBMC aliquot from every donor.

Recombination connected TRBV7-2 to TRBJ2-5; there is no confident call for the D gene. The sequence was obtained from a woman aged 55-69 years in good health. Sequencing was done on a sample of blood. The CDR3 is CASSPNQRETQYF. At the DNA level, the sequence is TGTGCCAGCAGTCCTAACCAGCGAGAGACCCAGTACTTC.